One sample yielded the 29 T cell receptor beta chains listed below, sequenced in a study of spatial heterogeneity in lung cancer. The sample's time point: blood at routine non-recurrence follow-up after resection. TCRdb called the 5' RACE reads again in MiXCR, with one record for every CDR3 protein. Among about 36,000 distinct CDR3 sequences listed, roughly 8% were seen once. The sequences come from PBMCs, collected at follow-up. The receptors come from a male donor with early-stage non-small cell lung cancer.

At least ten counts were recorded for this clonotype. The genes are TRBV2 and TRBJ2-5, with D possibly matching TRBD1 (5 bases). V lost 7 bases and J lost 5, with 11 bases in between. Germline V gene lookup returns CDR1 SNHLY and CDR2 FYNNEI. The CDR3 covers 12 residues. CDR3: CASKQAGETQYF. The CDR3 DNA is TGTGCCAGCAAACAGGCCGGGGAGACCCAGTACTTC.

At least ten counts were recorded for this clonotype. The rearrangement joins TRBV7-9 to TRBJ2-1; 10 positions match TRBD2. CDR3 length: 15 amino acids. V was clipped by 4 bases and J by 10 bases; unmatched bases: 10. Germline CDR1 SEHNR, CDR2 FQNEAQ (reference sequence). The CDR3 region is CASSSHSGLADEQFF. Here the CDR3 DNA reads TGTGCCAGCAGCTCCCATTCCGGACTAGCGGACGAGCAGTTCTTC.

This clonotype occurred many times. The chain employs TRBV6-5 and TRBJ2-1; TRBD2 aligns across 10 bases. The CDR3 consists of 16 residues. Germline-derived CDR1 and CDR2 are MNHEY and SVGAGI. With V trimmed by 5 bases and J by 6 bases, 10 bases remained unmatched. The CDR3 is CASSPRASGGLNEQFF. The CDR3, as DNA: TGTGCCAGCAGTCCCCGGGCTAGCGGGGGTCTCAATGAGCAGTTCTTC.

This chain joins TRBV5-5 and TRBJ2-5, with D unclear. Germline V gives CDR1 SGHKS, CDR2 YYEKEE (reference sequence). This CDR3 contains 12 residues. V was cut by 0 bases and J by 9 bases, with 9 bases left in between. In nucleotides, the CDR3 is TGTGCCAGCAGCTTGGATAGGGAACCCCAGTACTTC. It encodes CASSLDREPQYF.

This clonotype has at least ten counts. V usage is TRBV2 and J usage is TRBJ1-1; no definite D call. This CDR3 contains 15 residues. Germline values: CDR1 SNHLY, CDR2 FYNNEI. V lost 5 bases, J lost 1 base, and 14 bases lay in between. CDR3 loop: CASSYRATQNTEAFF. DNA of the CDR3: TGTGCCAGCAGTTACCGGGCCACTCAGAACACTGAAGCTTTCTTT.

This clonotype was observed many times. The CDR3 coding sequence is TGCACCAGCAGCCAAGATTGGGTAGCCCTCCTAGATACGCAGTATTTT. Translating gives CTSSQDWVALLDTQYF. The rearrangement links TRBV1 to TRBJ2-3; TRBD2, the table's D call, was not compared with the DNA. TRBV1 is classified as a pseudogene. The CDR3 totals 16 residues.

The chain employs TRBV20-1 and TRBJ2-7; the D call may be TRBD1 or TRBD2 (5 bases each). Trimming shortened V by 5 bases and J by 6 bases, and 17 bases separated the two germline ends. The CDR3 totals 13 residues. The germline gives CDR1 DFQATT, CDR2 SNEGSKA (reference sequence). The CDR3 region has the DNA TGCAGTGCTCTGCTGGCATCCGGGGCCGAGCAGTACTTC. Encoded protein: CSALLASGAEQYF.

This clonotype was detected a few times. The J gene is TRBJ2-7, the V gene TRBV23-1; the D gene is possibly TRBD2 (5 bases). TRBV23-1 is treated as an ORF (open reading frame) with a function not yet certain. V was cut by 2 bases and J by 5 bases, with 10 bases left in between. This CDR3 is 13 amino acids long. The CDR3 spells CASSQRGSDEQYF. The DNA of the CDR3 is TGCGCCAGCAGTCAACGGGGTTCGGACGAGCAGTACTTC.

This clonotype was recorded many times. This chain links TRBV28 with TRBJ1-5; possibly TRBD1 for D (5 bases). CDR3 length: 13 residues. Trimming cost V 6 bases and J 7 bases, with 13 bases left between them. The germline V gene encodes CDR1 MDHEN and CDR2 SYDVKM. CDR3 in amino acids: CASRMGGGQPQHF. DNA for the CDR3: TGTGCCAGCAGAATGGGGGGAGGCCAGCCCCAGCATTTT.

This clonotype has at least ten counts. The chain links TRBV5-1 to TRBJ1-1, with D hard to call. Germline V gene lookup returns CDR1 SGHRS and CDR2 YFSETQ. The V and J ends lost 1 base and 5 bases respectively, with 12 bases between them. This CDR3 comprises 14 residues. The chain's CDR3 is CASSLLAGGTEAFF. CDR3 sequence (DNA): TGCGCCAGCAGCTTGCTAGCAGGAGGAACTGAAGCTTTCTTT.

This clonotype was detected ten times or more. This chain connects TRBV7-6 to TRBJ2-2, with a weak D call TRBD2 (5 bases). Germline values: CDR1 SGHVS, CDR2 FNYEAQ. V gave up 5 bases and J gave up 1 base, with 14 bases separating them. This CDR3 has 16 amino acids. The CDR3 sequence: CASSRTGLVNTGELFF. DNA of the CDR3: TGTGCCAGCAGCCGAACCGGACTGGTGAACACCGGGGAGCTGTTTTTT.

In DNA, the CDR3 is TGTGCCACCAGCAGAGAGATGGACCGACAGTACATACTTAGTTATAGCAATCAGCCCCAGCATTTT. Translating gives CATSREMDRQYILSYSNQPQHF. The J gene is TRBJ1-5, the V gene TRBV15; tentative D call: TRBD1 (5 bases). The V gene lost 0 bases and the J gene lost 0 bases, with 27 bases spanning the gap. The CDR3 is 22 residues long. From germline, CDR1 is LNHNV and CDR2 YYDKDF (reference sequence).

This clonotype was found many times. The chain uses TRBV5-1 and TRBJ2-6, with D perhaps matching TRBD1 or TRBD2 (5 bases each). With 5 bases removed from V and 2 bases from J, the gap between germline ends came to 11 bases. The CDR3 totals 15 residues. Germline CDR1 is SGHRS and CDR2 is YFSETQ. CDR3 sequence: CASSLVGPGANVLTF. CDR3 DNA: TGCGCCAGCAGTCTAGTGGGACCTGGGGCCAACGTCCTGACTTTC.

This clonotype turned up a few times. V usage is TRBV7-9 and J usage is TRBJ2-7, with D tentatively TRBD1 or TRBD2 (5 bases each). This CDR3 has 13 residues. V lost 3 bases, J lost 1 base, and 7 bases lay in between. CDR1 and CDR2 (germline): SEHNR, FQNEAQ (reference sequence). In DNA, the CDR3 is TGTGCCAGCAGCTTTGAGGGGTCCTACGAGCAGTACTTC. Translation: CASSFEGSYEQYF.

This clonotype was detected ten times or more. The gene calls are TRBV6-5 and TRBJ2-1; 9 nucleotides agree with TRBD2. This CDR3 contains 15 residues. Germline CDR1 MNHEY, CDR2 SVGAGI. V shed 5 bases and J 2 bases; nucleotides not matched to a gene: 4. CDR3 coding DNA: TGTGCCAGCAGTAAAGCGGGGGGTCCCTACAATGAGCAGTTCTTC. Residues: CASSKAGGPYNEQFF.

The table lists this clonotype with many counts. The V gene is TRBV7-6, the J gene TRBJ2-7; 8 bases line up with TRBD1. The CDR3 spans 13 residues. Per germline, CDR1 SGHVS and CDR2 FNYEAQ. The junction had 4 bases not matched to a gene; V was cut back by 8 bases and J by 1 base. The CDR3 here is CASHRDRSYEQYF. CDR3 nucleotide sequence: TGTGCCAGCCACCGGGACAGGTCCTACGAGCAGTACTTC.

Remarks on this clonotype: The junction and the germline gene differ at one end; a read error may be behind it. The CDR3 spells CPSAPGGAWGETQYF. CDR3 nucleotide sequence: TGTCCCAGCGCCCCCGGGGGGGCCTGGGGAGAGACCCAGTACTTC. The chain carries TRBV12-3 or TRBV12-4 and TRBJ2-5; 8 nucleotides align to TRBD2. The CDR3 covers 15 residues.

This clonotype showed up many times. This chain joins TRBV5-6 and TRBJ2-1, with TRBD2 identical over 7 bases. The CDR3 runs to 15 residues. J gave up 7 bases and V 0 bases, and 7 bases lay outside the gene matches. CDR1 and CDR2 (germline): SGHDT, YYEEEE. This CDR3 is CASSLAFGGVNEQFF. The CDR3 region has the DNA TGTGCCAGCAGCTTGGCCTTTGGGGGGGTGAATGAGCAGTTCTTC. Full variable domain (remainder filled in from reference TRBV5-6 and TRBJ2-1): DAGVTQSPTHLIKTRGQQVTLRCSPKSGHDTVSWYQQALGQGPQFIFQYYEEEERQRGNFPDRFSGHQFPNYSSELNVNALLLGDSALYLCASSLAFGGVNEQFFGPGTRLTVL.

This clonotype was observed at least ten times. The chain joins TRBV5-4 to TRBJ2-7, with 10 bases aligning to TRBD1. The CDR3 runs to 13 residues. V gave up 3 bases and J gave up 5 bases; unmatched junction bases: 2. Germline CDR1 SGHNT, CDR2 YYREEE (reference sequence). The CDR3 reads CASSWGTGDEQYF. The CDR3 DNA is TGTGCCAGCAGCTGGGGGACAGGGGACGAGCAGTACTTC.

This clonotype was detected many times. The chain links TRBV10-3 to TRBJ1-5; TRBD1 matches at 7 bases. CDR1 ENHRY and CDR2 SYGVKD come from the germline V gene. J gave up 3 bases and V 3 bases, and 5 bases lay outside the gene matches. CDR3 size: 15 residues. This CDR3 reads CAISERDRNNQPQHF. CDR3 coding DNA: TGTGCCATCAGTGAAAGGGACAGAAACAATCAGCCCCAGCATTTT.

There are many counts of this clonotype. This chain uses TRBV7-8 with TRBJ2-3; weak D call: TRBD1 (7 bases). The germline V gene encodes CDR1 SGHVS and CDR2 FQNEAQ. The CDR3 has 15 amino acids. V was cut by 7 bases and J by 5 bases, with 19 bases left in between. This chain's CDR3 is CASIRGTHAVDTQYF. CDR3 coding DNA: TGTGCCAGCATCAGGGGGACTCACGCGGTAGATACGCAGTATTTT.

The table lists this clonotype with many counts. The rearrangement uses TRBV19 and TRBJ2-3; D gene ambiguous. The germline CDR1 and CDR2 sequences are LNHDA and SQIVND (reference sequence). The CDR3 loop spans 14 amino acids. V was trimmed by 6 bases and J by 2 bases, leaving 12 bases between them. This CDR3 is CASSLRGSTDTQYF. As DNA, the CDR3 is TGTGCCAGTAGCCTCCGTGGGTCCACAGATACGCAGTATTTT.

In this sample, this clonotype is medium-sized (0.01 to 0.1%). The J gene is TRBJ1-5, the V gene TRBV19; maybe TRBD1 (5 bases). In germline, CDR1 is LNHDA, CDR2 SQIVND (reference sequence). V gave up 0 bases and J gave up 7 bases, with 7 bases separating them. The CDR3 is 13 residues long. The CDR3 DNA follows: TGTGCCAGTAGTATAGATACAGGCCAGCCCCAGCATTTT. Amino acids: CASSIDTGQPQHF.

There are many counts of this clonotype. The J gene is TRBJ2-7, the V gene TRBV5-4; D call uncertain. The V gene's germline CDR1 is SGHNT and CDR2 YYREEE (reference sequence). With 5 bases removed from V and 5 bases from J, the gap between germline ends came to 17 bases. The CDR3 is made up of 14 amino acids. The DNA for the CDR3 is TGTGCCAGCAGTAAGGGCGTAACGTCGGACGAGCAGTACTTC. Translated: CASSKGVTSDEQYF.

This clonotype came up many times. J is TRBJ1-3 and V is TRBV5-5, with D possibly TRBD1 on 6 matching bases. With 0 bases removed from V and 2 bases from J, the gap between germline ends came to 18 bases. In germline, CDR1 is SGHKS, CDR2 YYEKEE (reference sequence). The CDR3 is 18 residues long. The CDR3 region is CASSLGPVGGTTGNTIYF. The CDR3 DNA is TGTGCCAGCAGCTTGGGACCCGTTGGGGGGACAACTGGAAACACCATATATTTT. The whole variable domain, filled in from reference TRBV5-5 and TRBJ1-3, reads DAGVTQSPTHLIKTRGQQVTLRCSPISGHKSVSWYQQVLGQGPQFIFQYYEKEERGRGNFPDRFSARQFPNYSSELNVNALLLGDSALYLCASSLGPVGGTTGNTIYFGEGSWLTVV.

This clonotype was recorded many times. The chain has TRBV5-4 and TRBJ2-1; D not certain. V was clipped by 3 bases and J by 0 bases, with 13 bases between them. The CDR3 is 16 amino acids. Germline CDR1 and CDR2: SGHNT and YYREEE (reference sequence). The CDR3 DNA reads TGTGCCAGCAGCTCGTACAGAGAGAGCTCCTACAATGAGCAGTTCTTC. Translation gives CASSSYRESSYNEQFF.

The CDR3: CASSLLSAGGETQYF. As DNA, the CDR3 is TGTGCCAGCAGCTTATTATCAGCGGGGGGAGAGACCCAGTACTTC. The chain employs TRBV7-2 and TRBJ2-5; 9 bases are a match to TRBD2. CDR1 is SGHTA and CDR2 is FQGNSA in the germline V gene. Germline trimming cut 2 bases from V and 4 bases from J; bases unmatched to any gene: 5. The CDR3 sequence is 15 residues long.

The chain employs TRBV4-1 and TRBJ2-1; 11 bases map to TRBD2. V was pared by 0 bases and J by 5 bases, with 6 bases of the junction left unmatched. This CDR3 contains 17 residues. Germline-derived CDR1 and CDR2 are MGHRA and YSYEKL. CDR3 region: CASSQDSSGGGNNEQFF. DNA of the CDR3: TGCGCCAGCAGCCAAGATAGTAGCGGGGGGGGCAACAATGAGCAGTTCTTC.

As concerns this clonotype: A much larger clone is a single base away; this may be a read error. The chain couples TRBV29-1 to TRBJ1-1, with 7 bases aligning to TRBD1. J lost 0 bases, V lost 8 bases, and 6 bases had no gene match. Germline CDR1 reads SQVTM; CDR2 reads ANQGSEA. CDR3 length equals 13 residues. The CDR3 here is CSIGGQMNTEAFF. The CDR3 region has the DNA TGCAGCATTGGGGGACAGATGAACACTGAAGCTTTCTTT.